This passage covers 22 T cell receptor beta chains from one sample sequenced in a study of cytomegalovirus exposure and HLA in healthy donors. Use of 60 Vbeta and 13 Jbeta primers characterized the PCR. Repertoires were generated with immunoSEQ multiplex PCR, while TCRdb's copy carries only in-frame clones and drops some. The sample consists of about 130,000 clones, approximately 80% of them appearing once. The sequencing sample was made of PBMCs. These receptors originate from a woman aged 40-49 years in good health and CMV-seronegative.

This CDR3 reads CASSPGGGVNTEAFF. The CDR3 DNA reads TGCGCCAGCAGCCCGGGGGGGGGTGTGAACACTGAAGCTTTCTTT. The chain recombines TRBV5-1 with TRBJ1-1; the D gene is possibly TRBD1 (5 bases). Trimming removed 4 bases at V and 0 bases at J, with 13 bases between. The CDR3 is 15 residues long. CDR1 is SGHRS, CDR2 YFSETQ, per germline.

The chain is built from TRBV25-1 and TRBJ1-2; 9 nucleotides align to TRBD1. Germline lookup yields CDR1 MGHDK and CDR2 SYGVNS. The CDR3 consists of 15 residues. V gave up 4 bases and J gave up 1 base; unmatched junction bases: 4. CDR3 bases: TGTGCCAGCAGTGTTGGGACAGGGATTAACTATGGCTACACCTTC. The encoded protein is CASSVGTGINYGYTF.

This clone was seen just once. This chain links TRBV4-1 with TRBJ2-7; 8 bases are shared with TRBD2. This CDR3 is 17 amino acids long. Losses at the gene ends were 2 bases for V and 0 bases for J; bases not matched to a gene: 9. Germline-derived CDR1 and CDR2 are MGHRA and YSYEKL. CDR3 in DNA: TGCGCCAGCAGCCAACCTGGGTTCGGGGGGGCCTCCTACGAGCAGTACTTC. Translating gives CASSQPGFGGASYEQYF.

The gene calls are TRBV12-2 and TRBJ1-1; TRBD1, as called in the table, went unchecked against the DNA. TRBV12-2 represents a pseudogene. The CDR3 length is 16 residues. CDR3 protein: CASRRGTGGQWTEAFF. CDR3 DNA sequence: TGTGCAAGTCGTCGGGGGACAGGGGGCCAGTGGACTGAAGCTTTCTTT.

The V gene is TRBV7-9, the J gene TRBJ1-5; 7 bases align to TRBD1. The CDR3 spans 14 residues. With 4 bases clipped from V and 7 bases from J, the junction kept 7 bases outside the gene matches. The germline CDR1 and CDR2 sequences are SEHNR and FQNEAQ (reference sequence). CDR3 bases: TGTGCCAGCAGCTCCGGACAGGACGGACAGCCCCAGCATTTT. Amino acids: CASSSGQDGQPQHF.

The rearrangement uses TRBV12-5 and TRBJ1-6; 7 bases fit TRBD1. J was trimmed by 0 bases and V by 3 bases; bases with no gene match: 14. Per the germline V gene, CDR1 is LGHNT and CDR2 is FRNRAP. The CDR3 is made up of 20 amino acids. The CDR3: CASGFQTRDRRSSYNSPLHF. The CDR3, as DNA: TGTGCTAGTGGTTTCCAAACCCGGGACAGAAGGAGCTCCTATAATTCACCCCTCCACTTT.

The chain links TRBV5-4 to TRBJ1-2, with 9 nucleotides matching TRBD1. CDR1 and CDR2 from the germline V gene are SGHNT and YYREEE (reference sequence). This CDR3 has 15 amino acids. Trimming took 3 bases from V and 4 from J; bases not matched to a gene: 7. In DNA form, the CDR3 reads TGTGCCAGCAGCTCTCCGGGACAGGGCCGCTATGGCTACACCTTC. It codes for CASSSPGQGRYGYTF.

V is TRBV6-6 and J is TRBJ1-1; D may be TRBD1 (5 bases). Germline CDR1 MNHNY, CDR2 SVGAGI (reference sequence). Deletions cut 7 bases from V and 4 bases from J, with 19 bases between. The CDR3 runs to 15 residues. The CDR3 reads CASTPGGRGTTEAFF. DNA for the CDR3: TGTGCCAGCACACCCGGGGGGAGGGGAACCACTGAAGCTTTCTTT.

This clone was detected only a few times. The rearrangement uses TRBV5-4 and TRBJ2-5, with TRBD1 as a possible D gene (5 bases). The germline V and J ends were trimmed by 0 bases and 6 bases, with 12 bases remaining between them. The CDR3 runs to 14 residues. Germline CDR1 and CDR2: SGHNT and YYREEE (reference sequence). The CDR3: CASSLAAGRKTQYF. Written as DNA, the CDR3 is TGTGCCAGCAGCTTGGCTGCAGGGCGAAAGACCCAGTACTTC.

In this sample, this clone turned up a few times. The chain employs TRBV27 and TRBJ1-4, with TRBD1 identical over 7 bases. Germline V gives CDR1 MNHEY, CDR2 SMNVEV (reference sequence). The V and J ends lost 6 bases and 10 bases, in that order; junction bases with no gene match: 5. The CDR3 contains 12 residues. CDR3 protein: CASSQGDRKLFF. CDR3 in DNA: TGTGCCAGCAGCCAAGGGGACAGAAAACTGTTTTTT.

The V and J genes are TRBV4-1 and TRBJ1-2; 8 nucleotides match TRBD1. Germline V gene sequence: CDR1 MGHRA, CDR2 YSYEKL. V shed 0 bases, J shed 5 bases, and the junction held 14 bases outside the gene matches. The CDR3 totals 18 residues. This CDR3 is CASSQEARGRLRGYGYTF. CDR3 bases: TGCGCCAGCAGCCAAGAAGCCAGGGGGCGACTTCGGGGGTATGGCTACACCTTC.

This clone was detected only once. V is TRBV5-4 and J is TRBJ2-7; 8 nucleotides agree with TRBD1. Germline V gene sequence: CDR1 SGHNT, CDR2 YYREEE (reference sequence). The trim removed 4 bases at V and 2 bases at J, leaving 2 bases unmatched. This CDR3 region has 13 residues. CDR3: CASSPDRAYEQYF. As DNA, the CDR3 is TGTGCCAGCAGCCCGGACAGGGCCTACGAGCAGTACTTC.

This chain links TRBV2 with TRBJ1-5; D is undetermined. Germline V lookup: CDR1 SNHLY, CDR2 FYNNEI. The CDR3 contains 12 residues. V was cut by 3 bases and J by 11 bases, with 11 bases left in between. The DNA of the CDR3 is TGTGCCAGCAGTGATGGCATCCGGGCCCAGCATTTT. The encoded protein is CASSDGIRAQHF.

The rearrangement links TRBV4-3 to TRBJ2-3; 11 bases are shared with TRBD2. The CDR3 consists of 16 residues. Germline CDR1 LGHNA, CDR2 YSLEER. The junction had 5 bases not matched to a gene; V was cut back by 2 bases and J by 4 bases. The chain's CDR3 is CASSQTSGGTADTQYF. The DNA for the CDR3 is TGCGCCAGCAGCCAAACTAGCGGGGGAACTGCAGATACGCAGTATTTT.

The rearrangement links TRBV4-3 to TRBJ2-3; 8 nucleotides line up with TRBD2. V dropped 4 bases and J dropped 3; count of bases not matched to a gene: 6. CDR1 LGHNA and CDR2 YSLEER come from the germline V gene. CDR3 length equals 15 residues. CDR3 nucleotide sequence: TGCGCCAGCAGCCCTTTTGGCGGGGGGACAGATACGCAGTATTTT. It encodes CASSPFGGGTDTQYF.

This clone was seen a few times. The V gene is TRBV4-2, the J gene TRBJ2-7; possible D gene TRBD1, 5 bases. Trimming took 0 bases from V and 4 from J, leaving 13 bases between them. Germline CDR1 reads LGHNA; CDR2 reads YNFKEQ. CDR3 length: 15 residues. The CDR3 protein is CASSQEGAEAYEQYF. The CDR3 nucleotides read TGTGCCAGCAGCCAAGAAGGGGCTGAGGCGTACGAGCAGTACTTC.

The rearrangement joins TRBV15 to TRBJ1-5; D is uncertain. V was pared by 8 bases and J by 3 bases, with 14 bases between. Per the germline V gene, CDR1 is LNHNV and CDR2 is YYDKDF (reference sequence). The CDR3 spans 14 residues. The CDR3 region is CATGLGSVNQPQHF. CDR3 DNA: TGTGCCACCGGCCTGGGCTCCGTCAATCAGCCCCAGCATTTT.

The table lists this clone with a count of one. The CDR3 DNA follows: TGTGCCAGCAGCTTTAGGGGGGAGGGTTCACCCCTCCACTTT. It codes for CASSFRGEGSPLHF. The genes are TRBV5-4 and TRBJ1-6; a possible D gene is TRBD1 (6 bases). The V end lost 2 bases, the J end lost 9 bases, and 12 bases lay between the germline ends. CDR3 length equals 14 residues. Germline lookup yields CDR1 SGHNT and CDR2 YYREEE (reference sequence).

The chain employs TRBV19 and TRBJ1-2, with TRBD1 identical over 12 bases. This CDR3 contains 14 residues. With 6 bases clipped from V and 8 bases from J, the junction kept 7 bases outside the gene matches. Germline V gene data show CDR1 as LNHDA and CDR2 as SQIVND (reference sequence). CDR3 DNA sequence: TGTGCCAGTAGGCCGGGACAGGGGGCTCGGGGCTACACCTTC. It is translated as CASRPGQGARGYTF.

The chain uses TRBV10-1 and TRBJ1-2, with 12 bases matching TRBD1. The germline V gene encodes CDR1 WNHNN and CDR2 SYGVQD (reference sequence). The CDR3 runs 15 residues. Germline trimming cut 5 bases from V and 4 bases from J; bases unmatched to any gene: 5. This CDR3 reads CASSTGTGGIYGYTF. CDR3 nucleotides: TGCGCCAGCAGTACCGGGACAGGGGGCATCTATGGCTACACCTTC.

The genes are TRBV2 and TRBJ1-2, with 9 bases identical to TRBD1. With V trimmed by 8 bases and J by 4 bases, 14 bases remained unmatched. The germline V gene encodes CDR1 SNHLY and CDR2 FYNNEI. The CDR3 is 16 amino acids. The CDR3 nucleotides are TGTGCCAGCGGGGGGAAGGACAGGGGAGTATCCTATGGCTACACCTTC. It encodes CASGGKDRGVSYGYTF.

The CDR3 spells CASSGWGGQETQYF. The CDR3 nucleotides are TGTGCCAGCAGTGGGTGGGGGGGTCAAGAGACCCAGTACTTC. This rearrangement joins TRBV25-1 to TRBJ2-5, with TRBD2 identical over 7 bases. Looked up from germline, CDR1 is MGHDK and CDR2 is SYGVNS. J gave up 2 bases and V 4 bases, and 4 bases lay outside the gene matches. This CDR3 spans 14 amino acids.